The T cell receptor (beta chain) under discussion was sequenced for a study of blood T cell repertoires in COVID-19. Study context: Specimens from acute and convalescent COVID-19 originated in the United States, Italy and Spain. Nucleic acid was either cDNA or gDNA, and it came from T cells, B-cell-depleted T cells, or PBMCs.

Per the original data handling: How many nucleated cells were present was estimated from reference gene primer amplification. The method was immunoSEQ multiplex PCR; TCRdb's version includes in-frame clones alone and lacks a portion of them. V, J and clone size reflect that table, while D and trimming were determined from the DNA. This sample has about 150,000 clones, with 70% to 80% found just once. Sequencing used peripheral blood. The TCR comes from a middle-aged man with acute or convalescent COVID-19.

CDR3 region: CASSPHPRGSIGRGIPNEQFF. CDR3 bases: TGTGCCAGCAGCCCCCACCCCCGGGGTTCAATTGGTCGGGGGATCCCCAATGAGCAGTTCTTC. The rearrangement links TRBV7-6 to TRBJ2-1; weak D call: TRBD2 (6 bases). The CDR3 extends over 21 amino acids. Germline V gives CDR1 SGHVS, CDR2 FNYEAQ. V dropped 5 bases and J dropped 6 bases, with 35 bases sitting between them.